This T cell receptor (beta chain) was sequenced during a study of radiotherapy plus CTLA-4 blockade in lung cancer. Study-level background: In under 20% of patients, objective responses were seen; 31% had disease control.

This CDR3 region has 16 residues. Trimming cost V 0 bases and J 7 bases; bases outside gene matches: 9. Per the germline V gene, CDR1 is SSHAT and CDR2 is FNYEAQ (reference sequence). TCRdb's copy holds only in-frame clones and misses some; the assay was immunoSEQ multiplex PCR. The table has 13,000 to 15,000 clones, around 87% seen once. Material: peripheral blood, obtained from a patient treated with radiotherapy plus ipilimumab. The source is a human donor with non-small cell lung cancer that progressed on radiotherapy plus ipilimumab. Some clones in this sample may be carry-over from other donors' samples. This sequence joins TRBV7-7 and TRBJ2-1; 7 bases are shared with TRBD2. CDR3 amino acids: CASSLALRGSHNEQFF. The DNA for the CDR3 is TGTGCCAGCAGCTTAGCCCTTCGCGGGAGCCATAATGAGCAGTTCTTC. The full variable domain, its missing parts supplied by reference TRBV7-7 and TRBJ2-1, is GAGVSQSPRYKVTKRGQDVTLRCDPISSHATLYWYQQALGQGPEFLTYFNYEAQPDKSGLPSDRFSAERPEGSISTLTIQRTEQRDSAMYRCASSLALRGSHNEQFFGPGTRLTVL.